This T cell receptor (beta chain) originates from a study of T cell repertoires in cytomegalovirus infection. TCRdb reprocessed the reads via MiXCR and lists one record per CDR3 protein. The sample lists roughly 130,000 distinct CDR3 sequences, roughly 9% seen once, with around a tenth in the top ten. Sample: PBMCs. The receptor was isolated from a human donor in good health (CMV status not recorded). Some clones in this sample may be carry-over from other donors' samples.

CDR3 region: CASPGDSSSYNEQFF. The CDR3 nucleotides read TGTGCCAGCCCCGGGGACTCAAGCTCCTACAATGAGCAGTTCTTC. The chain is built from TRBV2 and TRBJ2-1; possibly TRBD2 for D (6 bases). Germline V gives CDR1 SNHLY, CDR2 FYNNEI. Trimming pared 8 bases from V and 0 bases from J, leaving 14 bases between. This CDR3 comprises 15 residues.